A selection of T cell receptor beta chains follows, all from one sample in a study of T-cell reconstitution after alpha-beta-depleted transplantation in children. One entry per CDR3 protein results from TCRdb running MiXCR on the PCR reads. The repertoire consists of about 27,000 distinct CDR3 sequences, with 15% to 20% occurring once and the leading ten covering less than 45%. Here the sequenced sample was PBMCs, mostly from graft donor cells, taken 60 days after TCRalphabeta/CD19-depleted stem cell transplant. The receptors stem from a male patient under 10 years old who had a stem cell transplant for acute lymphoblastic leukemia, so the T cells may come from the graft donor. The CDR3 runs from the conserved cysteine through the conserved F or W. A D gene is named only where the DNA matches it firmly. Only part of the rows carry a size: once, few, many, or a class if the clone is expanded.

clone_size: NA
v_call: TRBV21-1
j_call: TRBJ2-2
d_call: NA
cdr3_nt: TGTGCCAGCAGCAGGGGGGGGAACAGGGCGAACACCGGGGAGCTGTTTTTT
cdr3_aa: CASSRGGNRANTGELFF

clone_size: many
v_call: TRBV10-3
j_call: TRBJ1-5
d_call: NA
cdr3_nt: TGTGCCATCAGTGATGGGGATCAGCCCCAGCATTTT
cdr3_aa: CAISDGDQPQHF

clone_size: NA
v_call: TRBV7-8
j_call: TRBJ1-2
d_call: NA
cdr3_nt: TGTGCCAGCAGCTTAGCTGAGGACGTCCACTTC
cdr3_aa: CASSLAEDVHF

clone_size: many
v_call: TRBV10-3
j_call: TRBJ2-3
d_call: NA
cdr3_nt: TGTGCCATCAGTGAGTCCACCAACACAGATACGCAGTATTTT
cdr3_aa: CAISESTNTDTQYF

clone_size: NA
v_call: TRBV24-1
j_call: TRBJ1-5
d_call: NA
cdr3_nt: TGTGCCACCAGTGATGCCGTCGGAATGGGATATCAGCCCCAGCATTTT
cdr3_aa: CATSDAVGMGYQPQHF

clone_size: many
v_call: TRBV28
j_call: TRBJ1-1
d_call: NA
cdr3_nt: TGTGCCAGCAGCCTTGGGCCCCTTGCAGGGCTTAACACTGAAGCTTTCTTT
cdr3_aa: CASSLGPLAGLNTEAFF

clone_size: NA
v_call: TRBV7-9
j_call: TRBJ1-2
d_call: TRBD1
cdr3_nt: TGTGCCAGCAGCCACGGGGACAGTTCGTATAACTATGGCTACACCTTC
cdr3_aa: CASSHGDSSYNYGYTF

clone_size: NA
v_call: TRBV10-3
j_call: TRBJ2-1
d_call: NA
cdr3_nt: TGTGCCATCAGTGAGGTTTCCCACAATGAGCAGTTCTTC
cdr3_aa: CAISEVSHNEQFF

clone_size: NA
v_call: TRBV5-1
j_call: TRBJ2-1
d_call: TRBD2
cdr3_nt: TGCGCCAGCAGCTTGGGGGGCGGACTAGCGGGCTCCTACAATGAGCAGTTCTTC
cdr3_aa: CASSLGGGLAGSYNEQFF

clone_size: NA
v_call: TRBV6-5
j_call: TRBJ2-6
d_call: TRBD1
cdr3_nt: TGTGCCAGCAGTTATGAGGGCAGGGGGCCGTCTGGGGCCAACGTCCTGACTTTC
cdr3_aa: CASSYEGRGPSGANVLTF

clone_size: few
v_call: TRBV29-1
j_call: TRBJ1-2
d_call: NA
cdr3_nt: TGCAGCGTTGAATCTTTATATGGCTACACCTTC
cdr3_aa: CSVESLYGYTF

clone_size: NA
v_call: TRBV7-2
j_call: TRBJ2-7
d_call: TRBD2
cdr3_nt: TGTGCCAGCAGCTTAGGCGGGAGCGAGTACGAGCAGTACTTC
cdr3_aa: CASSLGGSEYEQYF

clone_size: NA
v_call: TRBV5-6
j_call: TRBJ1-2
d_call: NA
cdr3_nt: TGTGCCAGCAGCGCCGTAGAGGGTTATGGCTACACCTTC
cdr3_aa: CASSAVEGYGYTF

clone_size: NA
v_call: TRBV4-1
j_call: TRBJ2-7
d_call: TRBD1
cdr3_nt: TGCGCCAGCAGCCAAGATTCCGGGCAGGGGGCGCGCGAGCAGTACTTC
cdr3_aa: CASSQDSGQGAREQYF

clone_size: many
v_call: TRBV7-2
j_call: TRBJ2-1
d_call: NA
cdr3_nt: TGTGCCAGCAGCTTAGAAGGCTCCCAGTTCTTC
cdr3_aa: CASSLEGSQFF

clone_size: many
v_call: TRBV5-1
j_call: TRBJ2-4
d_call: NA
cdr3_nt: TGCGCCAGCAGCTTGCAGGGCCCAAAACCCATTCAGTACTTC
cdr3_aa: CASSLQGPKPIQYF

clone_size: many
v_call: TRBV4-1
j_call: TRBJ1-2
d_call: NA
cdr3_nt: TGCGCCAGCAGCCAAGTGGGATCCATCGGTATCTCTGGCTACACCTTC
cdr3_aa: CASSQVGSIGISGYTF

clone_size: many
v_call: TRBV4-1
j_call: TRBJ2-5
d_call: NA
cdr3_nt: TGCGCCAGCAGCCAAGATCCAGGACAAAATCCCCAAGAGACCCAGTACTTC
cdr3_aa: CASSQDPGQNPQETQYF

clone_size: few
v_call: TRBV20-1
j_call: TRBJ2-1
d_call: TRBD1
cdr3_nt: TGCAGTGCCCCGGGTCGGGGACAGGGACGCAATGAGCAGTTCTTC
cdr3_aa: CSAPGRGQGRNEQFF

clone_size: NA
v_call: TRBV11-2
j_call: TRBJ2-1
d_call: NA
cdr3_nt: TGTGCCAGCAGCCTCGGACTACTTGCCAATGAGCAGTTCTTC
cdr3_aa: CASSLGLLANEQFF

clone_size: once
v_call: TRBV6-1
j_call: TRBJ2-7
d_call: NA
cdr3_nt: TGTGCCAGCAGGGATTTTTCCTACGAGCAGTACTTC
cdr3_aa: CASRDFSYEQYF

clone_size: few
v_call: TRBV7-9
j_call: TRBJ1-2
d_call: NA
cdr3_nt: TGTGCCAGCAGCTTCAGTAGACAGGAATTTAACTATGGCTACACCTTC
cdr3_aa: CASSFSRQEFNYGYTF

clone_size: many
v_call: TRBV7-2
j_call: TRBJ2-1
d_call: TRBD2
cdr3_nt: TGTGCCAGCAGCTTAGCCGGGACTATCTACAATGAGCAGTTCTTC
cdr3_aa: CASSLAGTIYNEQFF

clone_size: many
v_call: TRBV29-1
j_call: TRBJ2-3
d_call: NA
cdr3_nt: TGCAGCGTTGAAAGTCGTTTGGATACGCAGTATTTT
cdr3_aa: CSVESRLDTQYF

clone_size: many
v_call: TRBV6-5
j_call: TRBJ1-1
d_call: NA
cdr3_nt: TGTGCCAGCGGGCTGCAGGGTTGGGACACTGAAGCTTTCTTT
cdr3_aa: CASGLQGWDTEAFF

clone_size: NA
v_call: TRBV4-3
j_call: TRBJ2-3
d_call: NA
cdr3_nt: TGCGCCAGCAGCCAAAGGAGTTTCGGCACAGATACGCAGTATTTT
cdr3_aa: CASSQRSFGTDTQYF

clone_size: once
v_call: TRBV12-3/TRBV12-4
j_call: TRBJ1-2
d_call: NA
cdr3_nt: TGTGCCAGCACCAAGGGGGATGCTAACTATGGCTACACCTTC
cdr3_aa: CASTKGDANYGYTF

clone_size: medium-sized
v_call: TRBV7-8
j_call: TRBJ2-7
d_call: NA
cdr3_nt: TGTGCCAGCAGCTTAAGTCTAGGTGGAGAGCAGTACTTC
cdr3_aa: CASSLSLGGEQYF

clone_size: NA
v_call: TRBV6-6
j_call: TRBJ2-2
d_call: NA
cdr3_nt: TGTGCCAGCAGACTAGCTAGCACCGGGGAGCTGTTTTTT
cdr3_aa: CASRLASTGELFF